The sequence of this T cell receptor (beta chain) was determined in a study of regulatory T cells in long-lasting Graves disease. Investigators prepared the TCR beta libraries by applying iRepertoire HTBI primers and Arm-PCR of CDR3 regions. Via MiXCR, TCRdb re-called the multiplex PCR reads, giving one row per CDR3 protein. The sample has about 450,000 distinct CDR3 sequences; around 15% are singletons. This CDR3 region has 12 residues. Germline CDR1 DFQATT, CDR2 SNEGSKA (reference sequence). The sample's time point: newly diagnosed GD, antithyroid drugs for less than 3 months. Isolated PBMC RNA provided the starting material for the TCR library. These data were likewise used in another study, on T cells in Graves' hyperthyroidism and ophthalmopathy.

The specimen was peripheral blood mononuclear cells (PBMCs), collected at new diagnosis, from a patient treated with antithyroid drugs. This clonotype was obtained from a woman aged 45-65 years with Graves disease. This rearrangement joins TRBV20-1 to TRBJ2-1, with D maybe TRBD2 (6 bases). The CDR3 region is CRGVDYGNEQFF. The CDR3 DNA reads TGCAGGGGAGTGGACTATGGGAATGAGCAGTTCTTC.